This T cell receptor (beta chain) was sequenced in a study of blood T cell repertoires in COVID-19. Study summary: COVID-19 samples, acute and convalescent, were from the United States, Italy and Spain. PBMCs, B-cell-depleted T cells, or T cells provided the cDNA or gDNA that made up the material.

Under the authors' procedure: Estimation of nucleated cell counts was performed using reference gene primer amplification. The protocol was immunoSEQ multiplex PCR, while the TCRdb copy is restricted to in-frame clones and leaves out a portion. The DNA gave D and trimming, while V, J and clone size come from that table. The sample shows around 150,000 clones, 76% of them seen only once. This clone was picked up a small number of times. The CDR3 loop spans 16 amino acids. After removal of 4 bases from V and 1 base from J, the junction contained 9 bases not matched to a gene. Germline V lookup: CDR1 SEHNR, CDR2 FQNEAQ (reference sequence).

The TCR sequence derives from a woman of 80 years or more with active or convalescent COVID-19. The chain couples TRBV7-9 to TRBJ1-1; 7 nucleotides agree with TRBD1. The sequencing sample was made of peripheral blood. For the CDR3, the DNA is TGTGCCAGCAGCTCCGGGACAGTCTTAGGGAACACTGAAGCTTTCTTT. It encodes CASSSGTVLGNTEAFF.